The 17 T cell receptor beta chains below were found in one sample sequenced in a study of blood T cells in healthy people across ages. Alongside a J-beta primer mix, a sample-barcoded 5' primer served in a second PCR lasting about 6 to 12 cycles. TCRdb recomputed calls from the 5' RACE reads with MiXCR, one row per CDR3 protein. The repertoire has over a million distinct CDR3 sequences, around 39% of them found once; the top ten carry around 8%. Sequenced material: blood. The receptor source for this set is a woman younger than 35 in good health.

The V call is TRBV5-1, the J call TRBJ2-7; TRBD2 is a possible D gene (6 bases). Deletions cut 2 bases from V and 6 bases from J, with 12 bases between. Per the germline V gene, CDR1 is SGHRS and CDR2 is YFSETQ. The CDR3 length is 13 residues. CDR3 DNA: TGCGCCAGCAGCTTTGTCGGGAGTCGCGAGCAGTACTTC. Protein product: CASSFVGSREQYF. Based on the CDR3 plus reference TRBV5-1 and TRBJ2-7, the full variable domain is KAGVTQTPRYLIKTRGQQVTLSCSPISGHRSVSWYQQTPGQGLQFLFEYFSETQRNKGNFPGRFSGRQFSNSRSEMNVSTLELGDSALYLCASSFVGSREQYFGPGTRLTVT.

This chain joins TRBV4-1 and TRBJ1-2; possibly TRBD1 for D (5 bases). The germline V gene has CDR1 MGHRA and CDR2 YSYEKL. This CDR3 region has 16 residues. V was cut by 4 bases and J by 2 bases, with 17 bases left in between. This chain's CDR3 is CASSPNPVQENYGYTF. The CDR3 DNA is TGCGCCAGCAGCCCAAACCCTGTACAGGAGAACTATGGCTACACCTTC.

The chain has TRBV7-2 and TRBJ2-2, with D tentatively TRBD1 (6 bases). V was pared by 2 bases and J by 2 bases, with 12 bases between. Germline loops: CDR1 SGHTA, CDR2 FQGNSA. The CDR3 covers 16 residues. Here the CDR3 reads CASSLSPGTNTGELFF. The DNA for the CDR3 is TGTGCCAGCAGCTTATCCCCCGGGACAAACACCGGGGAGCTGTTTTTT.

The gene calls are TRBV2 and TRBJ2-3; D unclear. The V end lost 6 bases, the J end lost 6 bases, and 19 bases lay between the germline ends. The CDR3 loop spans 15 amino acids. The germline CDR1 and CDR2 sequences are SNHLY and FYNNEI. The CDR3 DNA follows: TGTGCCAGCAGGGAAACGCCTCTGGTCGGGGATACGCAGTATTTT. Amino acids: CASRETPLVGDTQYF. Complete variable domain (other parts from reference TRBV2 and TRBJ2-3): EPEVTQTPSHQVTQMGQEVILRCVPISNHLYFYWYRQILGQKVEFLVSFYNNEISEKSEIFDDQFSVERPDGSNFTLKIRSTKLEDSAMYFCASRETPLVGDTQYFGPGTRLTVL.

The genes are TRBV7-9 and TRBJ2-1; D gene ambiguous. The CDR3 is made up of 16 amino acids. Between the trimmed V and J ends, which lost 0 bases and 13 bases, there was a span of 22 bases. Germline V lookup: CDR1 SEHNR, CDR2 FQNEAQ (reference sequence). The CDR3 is CASSLAVGYPQETQFF. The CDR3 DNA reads TGTGCCAGCAGCTTAGCGGTGGGGTACCCCCAAGAGACCCAGTTCTTC.

The CDR3: CASSLYARESNGYTF. For the CDR3, the DNA is TGTGCCAGCAGTTTATATGCCAGGGAGTCGAATGGCTACACCTTC. The chain combines TRBV28 with TRBJ1-2; D is possibly TRBD1 (5 bases). The ends were cut back, 1 base at V and 6 bases at J, with 15 bases in the middle. CDR3 size: 15 residues. Germline CDR1 is MDHEN and CDR2 is SYDVKM.

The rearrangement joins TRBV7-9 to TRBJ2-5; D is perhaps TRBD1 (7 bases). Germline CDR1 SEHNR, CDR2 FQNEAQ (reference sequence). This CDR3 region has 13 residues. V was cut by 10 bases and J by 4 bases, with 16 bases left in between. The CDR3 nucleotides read TGTGCCAACCAGGGGGGCGGATCAGAGACCCAGTACTTC. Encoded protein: CANQGGGSETQYF.

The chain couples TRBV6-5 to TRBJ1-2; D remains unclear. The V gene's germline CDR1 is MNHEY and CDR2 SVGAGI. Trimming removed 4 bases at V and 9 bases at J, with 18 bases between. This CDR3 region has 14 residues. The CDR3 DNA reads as TGTGCCAGCAGTTGGGTGGTTCCTATCGGTAGCTACACCTTC. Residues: CASSWVVPIGSYTF.

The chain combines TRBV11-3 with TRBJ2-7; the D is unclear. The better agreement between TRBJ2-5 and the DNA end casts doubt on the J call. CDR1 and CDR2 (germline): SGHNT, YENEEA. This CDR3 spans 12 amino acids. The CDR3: CASSSSSETQYF. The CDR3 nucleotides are TGTGCCAGCAGCTCTAGTTCGGAGACCCAGTACTTC.

CDR3 protein: CASSNGRQQPQHF. The CDR3 nucleotides are TGTGCCAGCAGTAATGGGCGCCAGCAGCCCCAGCATTTT. The gene calls are TRBV6-5 and TRBJ1-5, with D hard to call. In germline, CDR1 is MNHEY, CDR2 SVGAGI. This CDR3 spans 13 amino acids. Trimming shortened V by 5 bases and J by 7 bases, and 12 bases separated the two germline ends.

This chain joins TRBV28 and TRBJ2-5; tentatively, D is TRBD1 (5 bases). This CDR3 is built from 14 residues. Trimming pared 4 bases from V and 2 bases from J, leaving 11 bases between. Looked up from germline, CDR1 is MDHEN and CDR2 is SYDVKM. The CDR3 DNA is TGTGCCAGCAGTTATCGACAGCTTCAAGAGACCCAGTACTTC. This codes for CASSYRQLQETQYF.

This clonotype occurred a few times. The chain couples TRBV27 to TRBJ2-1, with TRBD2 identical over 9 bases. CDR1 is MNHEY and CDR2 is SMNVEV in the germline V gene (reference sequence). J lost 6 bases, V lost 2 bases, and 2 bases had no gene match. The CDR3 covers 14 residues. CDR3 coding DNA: TGTGCCAGCAGTTTAAATAGCGGGGGCAATGAGCAGTTCTTC. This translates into CASSLNSGGNEQFF.

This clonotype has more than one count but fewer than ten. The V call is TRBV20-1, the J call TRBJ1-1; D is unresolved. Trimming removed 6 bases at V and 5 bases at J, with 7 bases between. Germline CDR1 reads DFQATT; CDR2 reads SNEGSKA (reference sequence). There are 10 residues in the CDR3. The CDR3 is CSAGKTEAFF. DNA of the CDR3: TGCAGTGCGGGGAAGACTGAAGCTTTCTTT.

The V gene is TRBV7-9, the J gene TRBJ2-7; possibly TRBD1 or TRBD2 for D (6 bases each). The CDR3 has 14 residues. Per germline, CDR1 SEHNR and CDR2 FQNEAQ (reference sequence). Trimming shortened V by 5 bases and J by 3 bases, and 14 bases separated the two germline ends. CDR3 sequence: CASSRDTGVYEQYF. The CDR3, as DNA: TGTGCCAGCAGCAGGGACACGGGGGTCTACGAGCAGTACTTC.

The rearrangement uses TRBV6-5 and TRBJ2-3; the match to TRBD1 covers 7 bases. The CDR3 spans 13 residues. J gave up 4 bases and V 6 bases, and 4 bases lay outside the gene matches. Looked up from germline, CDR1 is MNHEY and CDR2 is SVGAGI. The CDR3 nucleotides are TGTGCCAGCAGACAGGGGCATTCAGATACGCAGTATTTT. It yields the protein CASRQGHSDTQYF.

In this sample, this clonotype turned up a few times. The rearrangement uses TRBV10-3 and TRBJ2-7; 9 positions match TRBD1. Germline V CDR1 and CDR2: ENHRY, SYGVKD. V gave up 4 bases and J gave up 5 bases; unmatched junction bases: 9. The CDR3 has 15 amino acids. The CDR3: CAISGQDRGRHEQYF. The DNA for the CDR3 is TGTGCCATCAGTGGCCAGGACAGGGGCCGACACGAGCAGTACTTC.

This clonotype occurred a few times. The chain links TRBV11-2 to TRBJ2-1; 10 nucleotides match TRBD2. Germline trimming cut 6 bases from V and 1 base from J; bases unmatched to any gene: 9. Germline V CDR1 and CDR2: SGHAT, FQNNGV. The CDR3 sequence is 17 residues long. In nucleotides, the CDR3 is TGTGCCAGCAGTCGGGGCGGACTAGCGGTGTCCTACAATGAGCAGTTCTTC. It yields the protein CASSRGGLAVSYNEQFF.